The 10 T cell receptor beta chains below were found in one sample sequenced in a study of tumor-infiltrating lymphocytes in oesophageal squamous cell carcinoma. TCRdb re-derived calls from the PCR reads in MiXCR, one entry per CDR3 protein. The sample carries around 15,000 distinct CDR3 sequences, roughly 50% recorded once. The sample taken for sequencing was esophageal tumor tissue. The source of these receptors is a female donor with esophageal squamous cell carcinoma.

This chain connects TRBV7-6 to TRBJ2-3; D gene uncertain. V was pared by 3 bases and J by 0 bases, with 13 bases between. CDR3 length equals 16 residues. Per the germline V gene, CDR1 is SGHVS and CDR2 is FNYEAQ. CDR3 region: CASSFSSFSSTDTQYF. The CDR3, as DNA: TGTGCCAGCAGCTTTTCTAGTTTCTCTAGCACAGATACGCAGTATTTT. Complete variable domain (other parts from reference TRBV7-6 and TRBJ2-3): GAGVSQSPRYKVTKRGQDVALRCDPISGHVSLYWYRQALGQGPEFLTYFNYEAQQDKSGLPNDRFSAERPEGSISTLTIQRTEQRDSAMYRCASSFSSFSSTDTQYFGPGTRLTVL.

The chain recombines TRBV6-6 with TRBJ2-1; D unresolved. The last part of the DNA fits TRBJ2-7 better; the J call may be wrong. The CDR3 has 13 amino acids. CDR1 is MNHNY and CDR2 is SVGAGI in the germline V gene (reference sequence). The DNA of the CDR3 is TGTGCCAGCATTGTAAACAGTCCCTACGAGCAGTACTTC. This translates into CASIVNSPYEQYF.

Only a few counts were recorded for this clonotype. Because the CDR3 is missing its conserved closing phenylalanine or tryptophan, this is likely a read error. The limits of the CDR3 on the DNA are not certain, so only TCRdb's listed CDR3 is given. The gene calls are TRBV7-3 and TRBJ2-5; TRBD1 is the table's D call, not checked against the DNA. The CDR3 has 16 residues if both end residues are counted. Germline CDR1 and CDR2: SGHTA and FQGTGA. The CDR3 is CASIRPGQLLRAVLRA.

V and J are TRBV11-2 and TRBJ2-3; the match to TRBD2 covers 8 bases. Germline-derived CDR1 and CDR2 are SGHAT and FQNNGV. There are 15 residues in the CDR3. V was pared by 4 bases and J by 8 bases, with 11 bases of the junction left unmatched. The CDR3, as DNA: TGTGCCAGCAGCTCCACTAGCGGACCTCAGGGTACGCAGTATTTT. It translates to CASSSTSGPQGTQYF.

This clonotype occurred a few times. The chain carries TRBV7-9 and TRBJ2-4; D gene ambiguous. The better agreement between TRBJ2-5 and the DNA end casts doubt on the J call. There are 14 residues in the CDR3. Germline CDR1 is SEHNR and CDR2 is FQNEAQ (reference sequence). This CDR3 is CASSPGDFQETQYF. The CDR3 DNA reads TGTGCCAGCAGCCCTGGGGATTTTCAAGAGACCCAGTACTTC.

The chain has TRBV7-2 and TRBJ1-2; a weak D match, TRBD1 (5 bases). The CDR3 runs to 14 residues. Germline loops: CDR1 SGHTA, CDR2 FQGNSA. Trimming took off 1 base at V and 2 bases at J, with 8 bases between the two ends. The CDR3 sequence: CASSLGRTNYGYTF. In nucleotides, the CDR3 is TGTGCCAGCAGCTTAGGCAGGACAAACTATGGCTACACCTTC.

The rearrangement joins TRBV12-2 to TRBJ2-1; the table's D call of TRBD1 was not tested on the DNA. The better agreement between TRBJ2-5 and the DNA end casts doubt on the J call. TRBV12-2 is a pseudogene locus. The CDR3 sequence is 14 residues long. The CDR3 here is CASRLNRVQETQYF. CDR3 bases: TGTGCAAGTCGCTTAAACAGGGTCCAAGAGACCCAGTACTTC.

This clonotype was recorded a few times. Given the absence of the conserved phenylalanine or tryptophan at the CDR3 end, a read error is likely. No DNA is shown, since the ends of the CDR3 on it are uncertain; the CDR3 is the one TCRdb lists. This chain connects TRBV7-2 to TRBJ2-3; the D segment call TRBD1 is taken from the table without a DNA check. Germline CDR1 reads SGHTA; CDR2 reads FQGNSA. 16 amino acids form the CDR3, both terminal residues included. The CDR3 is CASSLGQGSYGYTFGP.

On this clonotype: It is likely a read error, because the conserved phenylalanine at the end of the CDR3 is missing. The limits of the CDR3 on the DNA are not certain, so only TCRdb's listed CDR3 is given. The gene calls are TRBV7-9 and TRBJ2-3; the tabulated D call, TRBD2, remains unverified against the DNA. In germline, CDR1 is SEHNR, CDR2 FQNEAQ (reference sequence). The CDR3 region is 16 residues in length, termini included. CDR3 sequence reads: CASSTTVGGSIQYFGP.

CDR3 in DNA: TGTGCCAGCAGCTCCCGGGACTACCCTCCGAGGGAGCAGTACTTC. Translated, it gives CASSSRDYPPREQYF. The chain has TRBV7-8 and TRBJ2-5; 7 nucleotides match TRBD2. CDR1 SGHVS and CDR2 FQNEAQ come from the germline V gene. The ends lost 4 bases at V and 11 bases at J; junction bases unmatched: 16. CDR3 length: 15 residues.